The sequence of this TCR beta chain was determined in a study of blood T cell repertoires in COVID-19. Across the study: Nucleic acid was either cDNA or gDNA, and it came from T cells, B-cell-depleted T cells, or PBMCs.

As processed by the authors: Estimation of nucleated cell counts was performed using reference gene primer amplification. Repertoires were generated with immunoSEQ multiplex PCR, while TCRdb's copy carries only in-frame clones and drops some. V, J and clone size were drawn from that table, and D and trimming were deduced from the DNA. The sample holds tens of thousands of clones, 70% to 90% seen once. This CDR3 spans 17 amino acids. The junction had 16 bases not matched to a gene; V was cut back by 6 bases and J by 5 bases. Germline CDR1 is SGHTA and CDR2 is FQGTGA. Patients of the Seattle cohort, enrolled during active infection, were followed longitudinally.

J is TRBJ2-3 and V is TRBV7-3; TRBD2 agrees at 8 bases. The sequenced material came from peripheral blood. The TCR originated in a woman over 75 with COVID-19, enrolled during active disease. The CDR3 is CASSFQPAGVGEDTQYF. The CDR3, as DNA: TGTGCCAGCAGTTTTCAACCAGCGGGAGTTGGTGAAGATACGCAGTATTTT.